This record concerns one T cell receptor (beta chain) sequence. These data are taken from a study of blood T cell repertoires in COVID-19. The repertoire was sequenced with immunoSEQ multiplex PCR; TCRdb's copy has only in-frame clones and lacks some. The table shows about 190,000 clones, with about 88% occurring only once. CDR1 and CDR2 from the germline V gene are MNHEY and SVGEGT. The CDR3 covers 17 residues. The ends lost 2 bases at V and 2 bases at J; junction bases unmatched: 6. This chain uses TRBV6-2 or TRBV6-3 with TRBJ1-5; 10 bases are shared with TRBD1. This receptor was taken from a man between 70 and 80 years old with active or convalescent COVID-19. Sequenced input: peripheral blood. CDR3 sequence: CASSYLGGTGGNQPQHF. The CDR3 bases are TGTGCCAGCAGTTACCTAGGAGGGACAGGGGGCAATCAGCCCCAGCATTTT.